The 20 T cell receptor beta chains reported below all come from one sample, sequenced in a study of blood T cell repertoires in COVID-19. Here immunoSEQ multiplex PCR was the method, and the copy in TCRdb shows in-frame clones only, minus some. The sample lists 150,000 to 200,000 clones, approximately 86% seen once, with 0.9% to 0.95% in the top ten. The sequencing sample was made of peripheral blood. These receptors were collected from a man aged 55 to 69 with COVID-19, enrolled during active disease.

This clone was seen a handful of times. The V gene is TRBV2, the J gene TRBJ2-2; 9 nucleotides line up with TRBD1. This CDR3 comprises 15 residues. Germline-derived CDR1 and CDR2 are SNHLY and FYNNEI. The junction had 6 bases not matched to a gene; V was cut back by 5 bases and J by 5 bases. CDR3 sequence reads: CASSTDRGGTGELFF. In DNA form, the CDR3 reads TGTGCCAGCAGTACGGACAGGGGCGGAACCGGGGAGCTGTTTTTT.

The CDR3 protein is CASSALSSGSTDTQYF. The CDR3 nucleotides read TGTGCCAGCAGTGCCTTATCTAGCGGAAGCACAGATACGCAGTATTTT. The V and J genes are TRBV27 and TRBJ2-3; 7 nucleotides match TRBD2. CDR1 MNHEY and CDR2 SMNVEV come from the germline V gene (reference sequence). V shed 5 bases and J 0 bases; nucleotides not matched to a gene: 8. This CDR3 region has 16 residues.

The CDR3: CASSGGQPGYEQYF. CDR3 DNA: TGTGCCAGCAGTGGAGGACAGCCTGGGTACGAGCAGTACTTC. J is TRBJ2-7 and V is TRBV6-2 or TRBV6-3; TRBD1 might be the D (6 bases). CDR1 MNHEY and CDR2 SVGEGT come from the germline V gene. The CDR3 loop spans 14 amino acids. Between the trimmed V and J ends, which lost 5 bases and 4 bases, there was a span of 15 bases.

The chain links TRBV5-1 to TRBJ2-3; 8 bases agree with TRBD1. The CDR3 is made up of 15 amino acids. V trimming: 5 bases; J trimming: 5 bases; junction bases outside the gene matches: 10. The germline CDR1 and CDR2 sequences are SGHRS and YFSETQ. This chain's CDR3 is CASSSQGVRGDTQYF. The DNA of the CDR3 is TGCGCCAGCAGTTCACAGGGGGTTCGTGGAGATACGCAGTATTTT. Complete variable domain (other parts from reference TRBV5-1 and TRBJ2-3): KAGVTQTPRYLIKTRGQQVTLSCSPISGHRSVSWYQQTPGQGLQFLFEYFSETQRNKGNFPGRFSGRQFSNSRSEMNVSTLELGDSALYLCASSSQGVRGDTQYFGPGTRLTVL.

In its sample, this clone was seen once. The V and J genes are TRBV12-3 or TRBV12-4 and TRBJ1-1, with unresolved D. Trimming removed 0 bases from V and 6 bases from J, with 5 bases in between. The CDR3 extends over 12 amino acids. CDR3 coding DNA: TGTGCCAGCAGTTTAGCGCGATCTGAAGCTTTCTTT. It translates to CASSLARSEAFF.

The chain joins TRBV7-2 to TRBJ1-2; unclear D gene. The length of the CDR3 is 14 residues. CDR1 SGHTA and CDR2 FQGNSA come from the germline V gene. Deletions cut 4 bases from V and 3 bases from J, with 12 bases between. For the CDR3, the DNA is TGTGCCAGCAGCTCCCCGGGAGCCTACTATGGCTACACCTTC. Amino acid sequence: CASSSPGAYYGYTF.

The genes are TRBV9 and TRBJ2-3; 9 bases agree with TRBD1. Germline-derived CDR1 and CDR2 are SGDLS and YYNGEE. V was pared by 4 bases and J by 4 bases, with 10 bases of the junction left unmatched. The CDR3 has 16 residues. The CDR3 spells CASSPRGDRAADTQYF. CDR3 in DNA: TGTGCCAGCAGCCCCAGAGGGGACAGGGCGGCAGATACGCAGTATTTT.

This chain joins TRBV10-3 and TRBJ1-1, with a possible D match to TRBD1 (6 bases). Germline CDR1 ENHRY, CDR2 SYGVKD. The CDR3 loop spans 14 amino acids. Deletions cut 3 bases from V and 0 bases from J, with 8 bases between. CDR3 sequence reads: CAISDPGVNTEAFF. CDR3 sequence (DNA): TGTGCCATCAGTGATCCAGGGGTGAACACTGAAGCTTTCTTT.

This chain joins TRBV27 and TRBJ2-1; D is possibly TRBD2 (6 bases). Germline CDR1 is MNHEY and CDR2 is SMNVEV (reference sequence). The CDR3 has 14 amino acids. The ends were cut back, 4 bases at V and 3 bases at J, with 10 bases in the middle. The CDR3 loop is CASSSGDRYNEQFF. CDR3 DNA sequence: TGTGCCAGCAGTTCGGGAGATCGCTACAATGAGCAGTTCTTC.

The chain combines TRBV15 with TRBJ2-7, with TRBD1 matching over 9 bases. V shed 0 bases, J shed 1 base, and the junction held 4 bases outside the gene matches. This CDR3 is built from 16 residues. The germline V gene encodes CDR1 LNHNV and CDR2 YYDKDF (reference sequence). The CDR3 loop is CATSRDLGTGSYEQYF. DNA of the CDR3: TGTGCCACCAGCAGAGATTTAGGGACAGGGTCCTACGAGCAGTACTTC.

The chain couples TRBV10-3 to TRBJ1-2, with unresolved D. The CDR3 has 15 amino acids. V was clipped by 2 bases and J by 8 bases, with 18 bases between them. CDR1 is ENHRY, CDR2 SYGVKD, per germline. Written as DNA, the CDR3 is TGTGCCATCAGTGAGACCGGGATCCTCTCGCGGGGCTACACCTTC. Protein product: CAISETGILSRGYTF.

The chain has TRBV2 and TRBJ2-2; 14 nucleotides agree with TRBD2. Germline CDR1 is SNHLY and CDR2 is FYNNEI. The CDR3 sequence is 16 residues long. Trimming cost V 6 bases and J 6 bases; bases outside gene matches: 6. CDR3: CASRATSGRAPGELFF. The CDR3, as DNA: TGTGCCAGCAGGGCGACTAGCGGGAGGGCCCCCGGGGAGCTGTTTTTT.

The chain carries TRBV6-5 and TRBJ2-6; 7 bases are shared with TRBD1. Germline assignment: CDR1 MNHEY and CDR2 SVGAGI. Trimming took 6 bases from V and 4 from J; bases not matched to a gene: 6. CDR3 size: 15 residues. The CDR3 DNA reads TGTGCCAGCAGCGAGACAGGGCAGGGGGCCAACGTCCTGACTTTC. Protein product: CASSETGQGANVLTF.

The rearrangement uses TRBV6-1 and TRBJ1-2; 7 bases are shared with TRBD1. The trim removed 3 bases at V and 4 bases at J, leaving 2 bases unmatched. CDR1 and CDR2 from the germline V gene are MNHNS and SASEGT. The CDR3 consists of 13 residues. DNA of the CDR3: TGTGCCAGCAGTGAGACAGGGTTCTATGGCTACACCTTC. Its protein is CASSETGFYGYTF.

This chain connects TRBV10-3 to TRBJ1-1; TRBD1 is a possible D gene (6 bases). Germline CDR1 and CDR2: ENHRY and SYGVKD. Trimming removed 0 bases from V and 0 bases from J, with 14 bases in between. The CDR3 is made up of 17 amino acids. CDR3 sequence reads: CAISESAGAKMNTEAFF. The CDR3 DNA sequence: TGTGCCATCAGTGAGTCGGCAGGGGCTAAGATGAACACTGAAGCTTTCTTT.

The rearrangement joins TRBV15 to TRBJ2-7, with TRBD1 matching 8 bases. J lost 6 bases, V lost 7 bases, and 14 bases had no gene match. Germline V gene lookup returns CDR1 LNHNV and CDR2 YYDKDF (reference sequence). This CDR3 is built from 15 residues. In DNA form, the CDR3 reads TGTGCCACCAACTTACCCGGACAGGGTTTGAGCGAGCAGTACTTC. Amino acid sequence: CATNLPGQGLSEQYF.

The chain links TRBV29-1 to TRBJ2-5; 12 bases map to TRBD1. Germline-derived CDR1 and CDR2 are SQVTM and ANQGSEA. With V trimmed by 7 bases and J by 2 bases, 17 bases remained unmatched. The CDR3 runs to 18 residues. The CDR3 nucleotides read TGCAGCGCCGGGGGGGGACAGGGGGCTCTCAGTCGGCAAGAGACCCAGTACTTC. Amino acids: CSAGGGQGALSRQETQYF.

The V and J genes are TRBV29-1 and TRBJ2-3; the D is unclear. The CDR3 is made up of 11 amino acids. The V and J ends lost 5 bases and 4 bases respectively, with 7 bases between them. The V gene's germline CDR1 is SQVTM and CDR2 ANQGSEA. CDR3 in amino acids: CSVLPADTQYF. Written as DNA, the CDR3 is TGCAGCGTTCTTCCGGCAGATACGCAGTATTTT.

The CDR3 nucleotides are TGTGCCAGCAGCCAAGAGACGCCCGGGACAGGGGCTTCACCCCTCCACTTT. Amino acid sequence: CASSQETPGTGASPLHF. The chain joins TRBV4-2 to TRBJ1-6, with 10 nucleotides matching TRBD1. J was trimmed by 9 bases and V by 0 bases; bases with no gene match: 8. The germline gives CDR1 LGHNA, CDR2 YNFKEQ. The CDR3 has 17 amino acids.

The genes are TRBV9 and TRBJ2-1, with no clear D. Germline assignment: CDR1 SGDLS and CDR2 YYNGEE. The V gene lost 1 base and the J gene lost 7 bases, with 15 bases spanning the gap. CDR3 length: 15 amino acids. The CDR3 sequence is CASSVRDEWSNEQFF. In DNA form, the CDR3 reads TGTGCCAGCAGCGTACGTGATGAGTGGTCAAATGAGCAGTTCTTC.